Listed here are 17 T cell receptor beta chains from one sample, sequenced in a study of cytomegalovirus exposure and HLA in healthy donors. Amplification used 60 Vbeta primers and 13 Jbeta primers. Repertoires were generated with immunoSEQ multiplex PCR, while TCRdb's copy carries only in-frame clones and drops some. The sample has about 120,000 clones, over 75% seen once. Sequencing input: PBMCs. Receptors originate from a woman aged 18 to 35 in good health and CMV-seronegative.

This chain joins TRBV5-1 and TRBJ2-3; maybe TRBD1 (5 bases). This CDR3 spans 14 amino acids. V was shortened by 0 bases and J by 3 bases, with 8 bases between the two germline ends. Germline assignment: CDR1 SGHRS and CDR2 YFSETQ. The CDR3 DNA follows: TGCGCCAGCAGCTTGGGGGGCCCAACAGATACGCAGTATTTT. It translates to CASSLGGPTDTQYF.

The V and J genes are TRBV19 and TRBJ1-5; 9 bases map to TRBD1. The CDR3 runs 15 residues. Germline CDR1 LNHDA, CDR2 SQIVND (reference sequence). The V gene end was trimmed by 0 bases and the J gene end by 11 bases; junction bases not matched to a gene: 8. CDR3 sequence: CASSIDRYRGQTQHF. The CDR3 DNA sequence: TGTGCCAGTAGTATAGATCGTTACAGGGGGCAGACCCAGCATTTT. Looking up the rest from reference TRBV19 and TRBJ1-5 gives the full variable domain: DGGITQSPKYLFRKEGQNVTLSCEQNLNHDAMYWYRQDPGQGLRLIYYSQIVNDFQKGDIAEGYSVSREKKESFPLTVTSAQKNPTAFYLCASSIDRYRGQTQHFGDGTRLSIL.

A few counts support this clone. The rearrangement joins TRBV7-9 to TRBJ2-1; 12 nucleotides match TRBD2. This CDR3 spans 14 amino acids. In germline, CDR1 is SEHNR, CDR2 FQNEAQ (reference sequence). J gave up 7 bases and V 4 bases, and 2 bases lay outside the gene matches. CDR3 protein: CASSSSGRDNEQFF. CDR3 DNA sequence: TGTGCCAGCAGCTCTAGCGGGAGGGATAATGAGCAGTTCTTC.

The J gene is TRBJ1-1, the V gene TRBV5-4, with D unresolved. Germline V CDR1 and CDR2: SGHNT, YYREEE (reference sequence). Trimming took off 4 bases at V and 2 bases at J, with 6 bases between the two ends. The CDR3 contains 12 residues. CDR3: CASSARNTEAFF. DNA of the CDR3: TGTGCCAGCAGCGCCAGAAACACTGAAGCTTTCTTT.

The chain joins TRBV6-5 to TRBJ1-5, with a tentative D call TRBD1 (5 bases). Deletions cut 4 bases from V and 4 bases from J, with 8 bases between. This CDR3 spans 13 amino acids. Germline loops: CDR1 MNHEY, CDR2 SVGAGI. The CDR3 bases are TGTGCCAGCAGTTCGACAGTAAATCAGCCCCAGCATTTT. Its protein product is CASSSTVNQPQHF.

The CDR3 DNA reads TGTGCCAGCAGCACGGGACTAGCGGGATACGAGCAGTACTTC. This translates into CASSTGLAGYEQYF. The gene calls are TRBV28 and TRBJ2-7; 13 nucleotides match TRBD2. This CDR3 comprises 14 residues. Germline-derived CDR1 and CDR2 are MDHEN and SYDVKM. V trimming: 6 bases; J trimming: 4 bases; junction bases outside the gene matches: 3.

V gene TRBV10-2 combines with J gene TRBJ2-3, with 7 positions matching TRBD1. The CDR3 extends over 15 amino acids. Germline lookup yields CDR1 WSHSY and CDR2 SAAADI. Germline trimming cut 11 bases from V and 0 bases from J; bases unmatched to any gene: 11. The CDR3 coding sequence is TGCGCCCTAAAGATAGGGGGCAGGAGCACAGATACGCAGTATTTT. Translated: CALKIGGRSTDTQYF.

The chain employs TRBV6-1 and TRBJ2-5, with a possible D match to TRBD2 (7 bases). CDR3 length: 15 residues. The germline CDR1 and CDR2 sequences are MNHNS and SASEGT. The V end was cut by 5 bases, the J end by 3 bases, with 16 bases between. The CDR3 nucleotides are TGTGCCAGCAGTCCCTGGGCGGGGGCGGAAGAGACCCAGTACTTC. This codes for CASSPWAGAEETQYF.

On this clone itself: The junction differs from germline at one of its ends, possibly a read error. The chain recombines TRBV5-1 with TRBJ2-6; maybe TRBD1 (5 bases). The CDR3 runs 16 residues. The germline gives CDR1 SGHRS, CDR2 YFSETQ. CDR3 residues: CASSHGWFSGANGLTF. The CDR3 bases are TGCGCCAGCAGCCATGGGTGGTTCTCTGGGGCCAACGGCCTGACTTTC.

The V call is TRBV5-1, the J call TRBJ2-2, with 9 positions matching TRBD2. Germline V gene sequence: CDR1 SGHRS, CDR2 YFSETQ. With 1 base clipped from V and 4 bases from J, the junction kept 5 bases outside the gene matches. The CDR3 runs to 16 residues. The DNA of the CDR3 is TGCGCCAGCAGCTTGCCAGCGGGAGGAGGCACCGGGGAGCTGTTTTTT. Translated: CASSLPAGGGTGELFF.

The CDR3 DNA follows: TGTGCCAGTAGTAGATCCAGTCCCACTGAAGCTTTCTTT. This translates into CASSRSSPTEAFF. The rearrangement uses TRBV19 and TRBJ1-1, with unresolved D. V was clipped by 4 bases and J by 4 bases, with 10 bases between them. The germline CDR1 and CDR2 sequences are LNHDA and SQIVND (reference sequence). This CDR3 has 13 amino acids.

V is TRBV18 and J is TRBJ1-6; 9 bases map to TRBD1. The germline CDR1 and CDR2 sequences are KGHSH and LQKENI. The CDR3 spans 15 residues. With V trimmed by 5 bases and J by 7 bases, 6 bases remained unmatched. This CDR3 reads CASSDGQGRNSPLHF. Written as DNA, the CDR3 is TGTGCCAGCTCAGACGGACAGGGGAGGAATTCACCCCTCCACTTT.

This chain uses TRBV5-4 with TRBJ1-1; 7 bases line up with TRBD1. Trimming took 4 bases from V and 3 from J; bases not matched to a gene: 3. In germline, CDR1 is SGHNT, CDR2 YYREEE (reference sequence). The length of the CDR3 is 13 residues. The CDR3 region is CASSNRGDTEAFF. The CDR3 region has the DNA TGTGCCAGCAGCAACAGGGGAGACACTGAAGCTTTCTTT.

In this sample, this clone turned up a few times. The chain combines TRBV27 with TRBJ2-1; 9 bases are a match to TRBD2. The CDR3 length is 17 residues. Germline CDR1 MNHEY, CDR2 SMNVEV (reference sequence). The V segment lost 6 bases and the J segment 4 bases; nucleotides outside the gene matches: 13. The CDR3 DNA is TGTGCCAGCAGCCAAACACTCCTAGCGGGGCGATACAATGAGCAGTTCTTC. Protein product: CASSQTLLAGRYNEQFF.

Written as DNA, the CDR3 is TGTGCCAGCAGCCAGGACAGGGGAGAGACCCAGTACTTC. Translation gives CASSQDRGETQYF. V is TRBV7-3 and J is TRBJ2-5, with 9 bases matching TRBD1. The germline V gene has CDR1 SGHTA and CDR2 FQGTGA. V lost 5 bases and J lost 4; bases outside the gene matches: 2. The CDR3 loop spans 13 amino acids.

The chain couples TRBV5-4 to TRBJ2-6; D uncertain. The CDR3 extends over 13 amino acids. Germline CDR1 and CDR2: SGHNT and YYREEE (reference sequence). The V and J ends lost 6 bases and 4 bases respectively, with 8 bases between them. The CDR3 is CASNLAGANVLTF. In nucleotides, the CDR3 is TGTGCCAGCAACTTAGCCGGGGCCAACGTCCTGACTTTC.

A note on this clone: This sample includes further DNA sequences coding for the same CDR3. The chain employs TRBV7-8 and TRBJ1-1; tentatively, D is TRBD1 (5 bases). The CDR3 extends over 14 amino acids. The V and J ends lost 1 base and 1 base respectively, with 7 bases between them. The germline CDR1 and CDR2 sequences are SGHVS and FQNEAQ. The CDR3 spells CASSLVQGNTEAFF. Here the CDR3 DNA reads TGTGCCAGCAGCTTAGTTCAGGGGAACACTGAAGCTTTCTTT.